These 3 T cell receptor beta chains came from one sample sequenced in a study of blood T cell repertoires in COVID-19. Repertoires were generated with immunoSEQ multiplex PCR, while TCRdb's copy carries only in-frame clones and drops some. The sample includes roughly 380,000 clones, 87% of them seen just once. Sequencing was done on a sample of PBMCs or T cells enriched from blood (not recorded which). The receptors stem from a man aged 30-40 years who had recovered from COVID-19.

The chain joins TRBV19 to TRBJ1-1, with 7 bases identical to TRBD1. Germline CDR1 and CDR2: LNHDA and SQIVND (reference sequence). V gave up 4 bases and J gave up 6 bases; unmatched junction bases: 17. The CDR3 spans 17 residues. Here the CDR3 DNA reads TGTGCCAGTAGTAACCGGGACAGAGGATTGTATAATTCTGAAGCTTTCTTT. This gives the protein CASSNRDRGLYNSEAFF. The variable domain in full, with the rest retrieved from reference TRBV19 and TRBJ1-1, is DGGITQSPKYLFRKEGQNVTLSCEQNLNHDAMYWYRQDPGQGLRLIYYSQIVNDFQKGDIAEGYSVSREKKESFPLTVTSAQKNPTAFYLCASSNRDRGLYNSEAFFGQGTRLTVV.

The chain links TRBV7-9 to TRBJ2-1, with D possibly being TRBD2 (5 bases). This CDR3 spans 13 amino acids. Germline V gene sequence: CDR1 SEHNR, CDR2 FQNEAQ (reference sequence). Trimming left V 1 base short and J 15 bases short, with 16 bases between. The CDR3 protein is CASSLVRGDQPFF. The CDR3 nucleotides read TGTGCCAGCAGCTTAGTACGGGGAGATCAGCCGTTCTTC. The whole variable domain, filled in from reference TRBV7-9 and TRBJ2-1, reads DTGVSQNPRHKITKRGQNVTFRCDPISEHNRLYWYRQTLGQGPEFLTYFQNEAQLEKSRLLSDRFSAERPKGSFSTLEIQRTEQGDSAMYLCASSLVRGDQPFFGPGTRLTVL.

The rearrangement uses TRBV20-1 and TRBJ1-3; D is possibly TRBD1 (5 bases). This CDR3 comprises 15 residues. Trimming removed 3 bases from V and 0 bases from J, with 12 bases in between. Germline loops: CDR1 DFQATT, CDR2 SNEGSKA (reference sequence). CDR3 amino acids: CSASGATYSGNTIYF. CDR3 DNA sequence: TGCAGTGCTAGTGGGGCAACGTACTCTGGAAACACCATATATTTT.